The TCR beta chain described here comes from a study of blood T cell repertoires in COVID-19. For the study at large: There were acute and convalescent COVID-19 samples, and they came from the United States, Italy and Spain. Sample material is recorded as cDNA or gDNA derived from T cells, B-cell-depleted T cells, or PBMCs.

Trimming removed 0 bases at V and 1 base at J, with 19 bases between. The germline gives CDR1 KGHSH, CDR2 LQKENI. This CDR3 contains 18 residues. As handled by the study authors: By means of reference gene primer amplification, nucleated cell counts were estimated. Method: immunoSEQ multiplex PCR; TCRdb's copy keeps in-frame clones and lacks some. V, J and clone size were drawn from that table, and D and trimming were deduced from the DNA. This sample has about 76,000 clones; less than 95% occur once, and the top ten carry about 1%. The chain is built from TRBV18 and TRBJ2-7, with D possibly TRBD1 on 5 matching bases. This clonotype was sampled from a woman aged 50 to 65 in a cohort sampled during active COVID-19. The specimen was peripheral blood. This CDR3 is CASSPPDRTQNGSYEQYF. The CDR3 nucleotides read TGTGCCAGCTCACCACCAGACAGAACCCAAAATGGGTCCTACGAGCAGTACTTC.